This TCR beta chain was obtained from a study of cytomegalovirus exposure and HLA in healthy donors. On the study more broadly: Across around 400 genotyped donors, about 81% landed in the Caucasian-associated ancestry cluster.

Amplification used 60 Vbeta primers and 13 Jbeta primers. The table came from immunoSEQ multiplex PCR; TCRdb's copy has only in-frame clones and leaves some out. This table holds around 150,000 clones, 68% found once. The CDR3 extends over 14 amino acids. Germline CDR1 SQVTM, CDR2 ANQGSEA. V trimming: 7 bases; J trimming: 8 bases; junction bases outside the gene matches: 11. The chain carries TRBV29-1 and TRBJ2-1; 10 bases are shared with TRBD1. Sequencing was performed on PBMCs. The origin of this receptor is a woman between 35 and 50 years old in good health and CMV-seropositive. The CDR3 DNA reads TGCAGCGGAAGCCAGGGACAGGGGATCTATGAGCAGTTCTTC. It is translated as CSGSQGQGIYEQFF.